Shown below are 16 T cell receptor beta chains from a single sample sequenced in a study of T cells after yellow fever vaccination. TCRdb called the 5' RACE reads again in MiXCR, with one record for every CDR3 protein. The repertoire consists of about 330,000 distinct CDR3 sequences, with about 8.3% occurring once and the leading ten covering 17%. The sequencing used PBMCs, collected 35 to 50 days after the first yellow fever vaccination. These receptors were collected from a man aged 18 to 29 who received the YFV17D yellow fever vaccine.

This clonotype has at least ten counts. CDR3 sequence reads: CASSLGQGHEQYV. The CDR3 DNA reads as TGTGCCAGCAGCTTAGGACAGGGTCACGAGCAGTACGTC. This chain uses TRBV7-2 with TRBJ2-7, with 7 bases matching TRBD1. Trimming removed 1 base from V and 5 bases from J; junction bases left unmatched: 2. The germline V gene encodes CDR1 SGHTA and CDR2 FQGNSA. The CDR3 is 13 amino acids.

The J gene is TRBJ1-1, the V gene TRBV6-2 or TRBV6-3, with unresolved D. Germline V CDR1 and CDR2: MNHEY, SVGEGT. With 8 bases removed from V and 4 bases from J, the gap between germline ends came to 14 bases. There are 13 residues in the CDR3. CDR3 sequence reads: CASGIDWVTEAFF. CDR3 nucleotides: TGTGCCAGCGGGATTGACTGGGTCACTGAAGCTTTCTTT.

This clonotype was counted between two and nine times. The CDR3 region has the DNA TGCAGTGCTAGACTTTGGGAGGACAGTACCTATGGCTACACCTTC. Translated, it gives CSARLWEDSTYGYTF. This chain connects TRBV20-1 to TRBJ1-2; TRBD1 is a possible D gene (6 bases). The CDR3 covers 15 residues. Between the trimmed V and J ends, which lost 2 bases and 4 bases, there was a span of 17 bases. Germline values: CDR1 DFQATT, CDR2 SNEGSKA (reference sequence).

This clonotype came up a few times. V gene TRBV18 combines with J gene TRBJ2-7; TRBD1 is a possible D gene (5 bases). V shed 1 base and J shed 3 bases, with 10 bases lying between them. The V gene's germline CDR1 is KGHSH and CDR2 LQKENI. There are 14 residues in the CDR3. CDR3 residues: CASSPRQNIYEQYF. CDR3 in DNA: TGTGCCAGCTCACCACGACAGAATATCTACGAGCAGTACTTC.

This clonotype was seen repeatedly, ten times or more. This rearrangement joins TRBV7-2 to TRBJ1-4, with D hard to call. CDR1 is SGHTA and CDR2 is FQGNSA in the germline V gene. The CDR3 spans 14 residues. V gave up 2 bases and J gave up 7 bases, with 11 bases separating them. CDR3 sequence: CASSLSNSGEKLFF. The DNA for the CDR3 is TGTGCCAGCAGCTTATCGAATTCTGGTGAAAAACTGTTTTTT.

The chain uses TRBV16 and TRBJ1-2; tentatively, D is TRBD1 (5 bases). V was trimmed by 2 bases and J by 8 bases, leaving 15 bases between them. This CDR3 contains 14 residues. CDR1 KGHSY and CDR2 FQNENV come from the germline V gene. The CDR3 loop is CASSQTAGSEGYTF. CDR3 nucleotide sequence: TGTGCCAGCAGCCAAACCGCAGGGTCAGAGGGCTACACCTTC.

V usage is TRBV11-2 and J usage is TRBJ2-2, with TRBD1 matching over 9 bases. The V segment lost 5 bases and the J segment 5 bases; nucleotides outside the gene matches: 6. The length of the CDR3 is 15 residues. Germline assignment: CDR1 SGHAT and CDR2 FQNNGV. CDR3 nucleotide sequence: TGTGCCAGCAGCCCGGGACAGGGAGTGACCGGGGAGCTGTTTTTT. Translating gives CASSPGQGVTGELFF.

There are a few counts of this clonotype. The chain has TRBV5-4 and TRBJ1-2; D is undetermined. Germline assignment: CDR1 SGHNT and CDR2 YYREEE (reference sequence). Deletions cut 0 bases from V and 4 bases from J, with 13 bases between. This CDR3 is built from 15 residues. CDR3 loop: CASSLGGQSAYGYTF. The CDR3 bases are TGTGCCAGCAGCTTGGGTGGGCAGTCGGCCTATGGCTACACCTTC.

CDR3 DNA: TGTGCCAGCAGAGAGACAGGGTGGGCCAAAAACATTCAGTACTTC. Translated: CASRETGWAKNIQYF. This chain joins TRBV6-1 and TRBJ2-4; the match to TRBD1 covers 7 bases. The germline V gene encodes CDR1 MNHNS and CDR2 SASEGT. The CDR3 consists of 15 residues. V gave up 6 bases and J gave up 1 base; unmatched junction bases: 6.

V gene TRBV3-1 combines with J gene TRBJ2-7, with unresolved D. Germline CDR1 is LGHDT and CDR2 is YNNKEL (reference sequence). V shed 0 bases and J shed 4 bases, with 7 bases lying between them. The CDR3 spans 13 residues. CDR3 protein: CASSQEPGYEQYV. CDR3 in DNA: TGTGCCAGCAGCCAAGAGCCCGGTTACGAGCAGTACGTC.

CDR3 region: CASSLGTRDRVETQYF. The CDR3 DNA follows: TGTGCCAGCAGCTTGGGAACCCGGGACAGGGTAGAGACCCAGTACTTC. The genes are TRBV11-2 and TRBJ2-5, with 9 nucleotides matching TRBD1. Germline V CDR1 and CDR2: SGHAT, FQNNGV. J gave up 4 bases and V 3 bases, and 9 bases lay outside the gene matches. The CDR3 is made up of 16 amino acids.

CDR3 residues: CASSWVGRDGEQYF. The CDR3 region has the DNA TGTGCCAGCAGTTGGGTGGGGAGGGATGGCGAGCAGTACTTC. The V and J genes are TRBV12-3 or TRBV12-4 and TRBJ2-7; TRBD2 aligns across 7 bases. Unmatched junction bases numbered 9, after V lost 4 bases and J lost 6 bases. CDR3 size: 14 residues.

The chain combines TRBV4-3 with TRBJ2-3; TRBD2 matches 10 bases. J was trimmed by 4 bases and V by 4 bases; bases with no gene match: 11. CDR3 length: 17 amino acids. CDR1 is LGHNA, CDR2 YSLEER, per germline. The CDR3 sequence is CASSRRVSGGQADTQYF. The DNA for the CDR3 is TGCGCCAGCAGCCGACGGGTTAGCGGGGGGCAGGCAGATACGCAGTATTTT.

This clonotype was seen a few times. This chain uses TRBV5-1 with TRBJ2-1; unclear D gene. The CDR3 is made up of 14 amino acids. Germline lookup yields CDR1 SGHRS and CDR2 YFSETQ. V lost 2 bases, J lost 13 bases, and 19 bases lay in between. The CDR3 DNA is TGCGCCAGCAGCTTAGGAACGGACCCGGATATCCAGTTCTTC. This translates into CASSLGTDPDIQFF.

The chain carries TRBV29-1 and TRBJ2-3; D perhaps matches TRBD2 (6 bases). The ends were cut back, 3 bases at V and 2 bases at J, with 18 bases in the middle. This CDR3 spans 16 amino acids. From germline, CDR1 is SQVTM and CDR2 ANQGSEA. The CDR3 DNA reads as TGCAGCGTTGAGGTCGGAGGAGGAGGGCACACAGATACGCAGTATTTT. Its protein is CSVEVGGGGHTDTQYF.

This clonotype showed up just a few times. The CDR3 DNA reads as TGTGCCAGCAGCCCGGGACTAGCGGGACATAGGAATGAGCAGTTCTTC. Translated, it gives CASSPGLAGHRNEQFF. This chain joins TRBV14 and TRBJ2-1; TRBD2 agrees at 13 bases. Germline V gene sequence: CDR1 SGHDN, CDR2 FVKESK. There are 16 residues in the CDR3. V lost 4 bases to trimming and J lost 7 bases; unmatched junction nucleotides: 7. The complete variable domain, with remaining parts taken from reference TRBV14 and TRBJ2-1, reads EAGVTQFPSHSVIEKGQTVTLRCDPISGHDNLYWYRRVMGKEIKFLLHFVKESKQDESGMPNNRFLAERTGGTYSTLKVQPAELEDSGVYFCASSPGLAGHRNEQFFGPGTRLTVL.